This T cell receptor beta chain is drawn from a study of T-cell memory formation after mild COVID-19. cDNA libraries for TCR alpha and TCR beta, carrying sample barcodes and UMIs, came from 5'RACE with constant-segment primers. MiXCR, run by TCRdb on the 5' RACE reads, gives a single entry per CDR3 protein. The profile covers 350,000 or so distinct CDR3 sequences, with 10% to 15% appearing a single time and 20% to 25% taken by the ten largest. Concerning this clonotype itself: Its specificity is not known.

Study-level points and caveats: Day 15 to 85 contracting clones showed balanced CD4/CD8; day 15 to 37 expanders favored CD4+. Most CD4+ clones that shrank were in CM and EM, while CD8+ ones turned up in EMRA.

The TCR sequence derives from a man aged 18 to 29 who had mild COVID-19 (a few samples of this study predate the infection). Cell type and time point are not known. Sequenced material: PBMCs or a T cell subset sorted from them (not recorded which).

The CDR3 DNA follows: TGCGCCAGCAGCGGGGCTAGCGGGGAGGAGACCCAGTACTTC. Its protein product is CASSGASGEETQYF. The gene calls are TRBV5-1 and TRBJ2-5, with 9 bases matching TRBD2. Germline values: CDR1 SGHRS, CDR2 YFSETQ. Losses at the gene ends were 4 bases for V and 5 bases for J; bases not matched to a gene: 6. This CDR3 comprises 14 residues.